A selection of T cell receptor beta chains follows, all from one sample in a study of blood T cells in healthy people across ages. MiXCR, applied by TCRdb to the 5' RACE reads, yields one record per CDR3 protein. The sample records approximately 800,000 distinct CDR3 sequences, less than 80% being singletons. The sequenced sample consisted of blood. The receptors were gathered from a man aged 30-40 years in good health. Each CDR3 is given with its conserved first and last residue. Each record gives: J gene, clone size, V gene, D gene, CDR3 protein, CDR3 DNA. A D gene is named only where the DNA matches it firmly. The listing skips clone size in some rows; elsewhere it reads once, few, many or a size class.

>TRBJ2-1|.|TRBV7-2|.
CASSLIPGRRGNEQFF
TGTGCCAGCAGCTTGATCCCCGGGAGAAGGGGGAATGAGCAGTTCTTC
>TRBJ1-5|.|TRBV28|.
CASSPRGNAQPQHF
TGTGCCAGCAGTCCGCGGGGGAACGCCCAGCCCCAGCATTTT
>TRBJ1-2|few|TRBV12-3/TRBV12-4|.
CASSPRVNYGYTF
TGTGCCAGCAGCCCTCGGGTGAACTATGGCTACACCTTC
>TRBJ2-1|few|TRBV20-1|.
CSAGGLPSYHNEQFF
TGCAGTGCAGGAGGGCTCCCCAGTTACCACAATGAGCAGTTCTTC
>TRBJ2-5|once|TRBV6-2/TRBV6-3|TRBD2
CASSGPSGIQETQYF
TGTGCCAGCAGCGGGCCTAGCGGGATCCAAGAGACCCAGTACTTC
>TRBJ2-2|.|TRBV28|TRBD2
CASSPSRLAGGSLNTGELFF
TGTGCCAGCAGCCCGAGCCGACTAGCGGGGGGTTCTTTGAACACCGGGGAGCTGTTTTTT
>TRBJ1-2|.|TRBV12-3/TRBV12-4|.
CASSLNIEGYTF
TGTGCCAGCAGTTTAAATATTGAGGGCTACACCTTC
>TRBJ2-1|few|TRBV28|.
CASSSPGANLWEQFF
TGTGCCAGCAGTTCCCCGGGGGCTAATTTGTGGGAGCAGTTCTTC
>TRBJ2-7|.|TRBV10-3|.
CAISESGGGRNEQYF
TGTGCCATCAGTGAGTCAGGGGGGGGCAGGAACGAGCAGTACTTC
>TRBJ2-1|few|TRBV25-1|TRBD2
CASSQMPGLAGREQFF
TGTGCCAGCAGTCAAATGCCGGGACTAGCGGGGCGTGAGCAGTTCTTC
>TRBJ2-1|.|TRBV7-9|.
CASGVGSGENEQFF
TGTGCCAGCGGGGTCGGATCAGGGGAGAATGAGCAGTTCTTC
>TRBJ2-5|.|TRBV7-8|.
CASSPFYRAEGTQYF
TGTGCCAGCAGCCCTTTCTACAGGGCGGAGGGGACCCAGTACTTC
>TRBJ1-2|.|TRBV6-5|TRBD1
CASSHRQGANYGYTF
TGTGCCAGCAGTCACAGACAGGGGGCTAACTATGGCTACACCTTC
>TRBJ2-1|.|TRBV7-2|.
CASSLDDRSYNEQFF
TGTGCCAGCAGCTTAGACGACAGATCCTACAATGAGCAGTTCTTC
>TRBJ2-5|.|TRBV2|.
CASSELGDAETQYF
TGTGCCAGCAGTGAACTCGGGGACGCTGAGACCCAGTACTTC
>TRBJ1-1|.|TRBV15|TRBD1
CATSRTGGGNTEAFF
TGTGCCACCAGCAGGACAGGGGGTGGGAACACTGAAGCTTTCTTT
>TRBJ1-2|once|TRBV27|.
CASSPTRSVYYGYTF
TGTGCCAGCAGCCCAACTCGGTCGGTGTACTATGGCTACACCTTC
>TRBJ2-1|.|TRBV25-1|.
CASRSPGLHNEQFF
TGTGCCAGCAGATCACCCGGACTCCACAATGAGCAGTTCTTC
>TRBJ2-3|.|TRBV5-1|TRBD2
CASSGRTSGGSGDTQYF
TGCGCCAGCAGCGGGAGGACTAGCGGGGGGTCAGGAGATACGCAGTATTTT
>TRBJ2-3|.|TRBV27|TRBD1
CATTEQGGSTDTQYF
TGTGCCACCACGGAACAGGGGGGCAGCACAGATACGCAGTATTTT
>TRBJ2-1|few|TRBV6-6|TRBD2
CASRRTSGYNEQFF
TGTGCCAGCCGAAGGACTAGCGGCTACAATGAGCAGTTCTTC
>TRBJ2-7|.|TRBV18|.
CASSPRQGGIGEQYF
TGTGCCAGCTCACCTCGACAGGGAGGGATTGGCGAGCAGTACTTC
>TRBJ1-2|once|TRBV21-1|.
CASKTGGQSNYGYTF
TGTGCCAGTAAAACTGGGGGACAGTCCAACTATGGCTACACCTTC
>TRBJ2-4|.|TRBV10-3|TRBD2
CAISGTSRDGNIQYF
TGTGCCATCAGCGGGACTAGCCGGGACGGGAACATTCAGTACTTC
>TRBJ2-3|.|TRBV24-1|TRBD2
CATSDFGTSVTDTQYF
TGTGCCACCAGTGATTTCGGGACTAGCGTCACAGATACGCAGTATTTT
>TRBJ2-5|.|TRBV25-1|.
CASSESPIQGPETQYF
TGTGCCAGCAGTGAATCGCCAATCCAGGGACCTGAGACCCAGTACTTC
>TRBJ2-3|.|TRBV28|TRBD2
CASSWGLAGKNTQYF
TGTGCCAGCAGTTGGGGACTAGCGGGGAAGAATACGCAGTATTTT
>TRBJ2-4|few|TRBV13|.
CASSPEGAKNIQYF
TGTGCCAGCAGCCCGGAAGGGGCCAAAAACATTCAGTACTTC
>TRBJ1-1|.|TRBV24-1|.
CATTDGAQAFF
TGTGCCACCACCGACGGGGCTCAAGCTTTCTTT
>TRBJ2-1|few|TRBV29-1|.
CSAGNNEQFF
TGCAGCGCCGGTAACAATGAGCAGTTCTTC
>TRBJ2-7|.|TRBV5-5|.
CASSNVGSPSSYEQYF
TGTGCCAGCAGCAACGTTGGGAGCCCAAGCTCCTACGAGCAGTACTTC
>TRBJ2-2|.|TRBV10-3|TRBD1
CAIRRQGANGELFF
TGTGCCATCAGGCGACAGGGGGCGAACGGGGAGCTGTTTTTT
>TRBJ1-5|.|TRBV5-5|TRBD1
CASSGIPGQVEPQHF
TGTGCCAGCAGCGGAATCCCGGGACAGGTAGAACCCCAGCATTTT
>TRBJ2-5|once|TRBV7-9|.
CASRHNEETQYF
TGTGCCAGCAGGCACAATGAAGAGACCCAGTACTTC
>TRBJ2-3|.|TRBV7-3|TRBD2
CASSSSGTDTDTQYF
TGTGCCAGCAGCTCTAGCGGGACAGACACAGATACGCAGTATTTT
>TRBJ2-7|once|TRBV2|.
CASSSQGSGEQYF
TGTGCCAGCAGTAGCCAGGGATCGGGGGAGCAGTACTTC
>TRBJ2-7|.|TRBV4-3|.
CASSQGVQIYEQYF
TGCGCCAGCAGCCAAGGGGTACAGATCTACGAGCAGTACTTC
>TRBJ2-1|.|TRBV20-1|TRBD2
CSATGLAGDLNYNEQFF
TGCAGTGCTACTGGGCTAGCGGGGGACCTAAACTACAATGAGCAGTTCTTC
>TRBJ2-5|.|TRBV5-1|.
CASSLEVAPETQYF
TGCGCCAGCAGCTTGGAGGTAGCCCCAGAGACCCAGTACTTC
>TRBJ2-7|.|TRBV5-1|TRBD1
CASSLGNRGSSYEQYF
TGCGCCAGCAGCTTGGGGAACAGGGGGAGCTCCTACGAGCAGTACTTC
>TRBJ1-5|.|TRBV28|.
CASSLFAPHRPGSNQPQHF
TGTGCCAGCAGTTTATTCGCACCACACAGGCCGGGGAGCAATCAGCCCCAGCATTTT
>TRBJ2-3|.|TRBV7-9|.
CASSPPGGRADTQYF
TGTGCCAGCAGCCCTCCCGGGGGGCGAGCAGATACGCAGTATTTT
>TRBJ2-5|.|TRBV4-2|.
CASSQDAAETQYF
TGTGCCAGCAGCCAAGATGCCGCGGAGACCCAGTACTTC
>TRBJ1-5|few|TRBV15|.
CATREGPNQPQHF
TGTGCCACCAGGGAGGGCCCTAACCAGCCCCAGCATTTT
>TRBJ2-1|.|TRBV27|.
CASSLRAANEQFF
TGTGCCAGCAGTTTACGGGCAGCCAATGAGCAGTTCTTC
>TRBJ1-2|.|TRBV29-1|TRBD1
CSVLFRTGANYGYTF
TGCAGCGTTCTTTTTCGGACAGGAGCTAACTATGGCTACACCTTC
>TRBJ1-2|.|TRBV20-1|.
CSATTDRAHGYTF
TGCAGTGCTACCACGGACAGAGCGCACGGCTACACCTTC
>TRBJ1-4|.|TRBV7-2|TRBD1
CAGSRRDSGNEKLFF
TGTGCCGGCAGCCGGCGGGACAGTGGTAATGAAAAACTGTTTTTT
>TRBJ2-3|.|TRBV7-3|TRBD2
CASSLYSGASTDTQYF
TGTGCCAGCAGCTTATATAGCGGGGCTAGCACAGATACGCAGTATTTT
>TRBJ2-7|.|TRBV3-1|.
CASSHAGQVRAAYEQYF
TGTGCCAGCAGCCACGCCGGTCAGGTCAGGGCCGCCTACGAGCAGTACTTC
>TRBJ2-3|.|TRBV7-2|.
CASRDIRAQYF
TGTGCCAGCAGGGACATCAGGGCGCAGTATTTT
>TRBJ2-4|.|TRBV4-2|.
CASSRGSPDKSGNIRYF
TGTGCCAGCAGCCGGGGGTCTCCTGACAAATCGGGAAACATTCGGTACTTC
>TRBJ2-7|.|TRBV5-6|.
CASSFGNEQYF
TGTGCCAGCAGCTTTGGGAACGAGCAGTACTTC
>TRBJ1-1|once|TRBV2|.
CASTGDPNTEAFF
TGTGCCAGCACGGGGGACCCGAACACTGAAGCTTTCTTT